Below, one TCR beta chain is given with its context. Antigen unknown. Naive CD8 cells were CD45RO-negative, positively selected for CCR7, excluding terminally differentiated effector memory CD45RA+ cells. Replicate PCRs from sorted subsets contained 200 ng DNA, which is some 29,000 T cell genomes. Per the study methods: Junction-only immunoSEQ data arrived without quality scores, meaning filtering differed. Repertoires were generated with immunoSEQ multiplex PCR, while TCRdb's copy carries only in-frame clones and drops some. The V and J calls and clone size come from that table; D and trimming were worked out from the DNA. The sample carries fewer than 700,000 clones, roughly 95% recorded once. These data are taken from a study of shared clonotypes between healthy human individuals. Regarding the study as a whole: Rarefaction curves obtained for sorted subsets showed sequencing incomplete despite large depth.

This CDR3 contains 19 residues. Germline CDR1 reads SGHVS; CDR2 reads FQNEAQ. Trimming removed 5 bases from V and 0 bases from J; junction bases left unmatched: 15. Sequencing was carried out using naive CD8+ T cells sorted from blood. This receptor was taken from a woman aged 25 to 45 in good health. J is TRBJ2-4 and V is TRBV7-8; TRBD2 agrees at 8 bases. In DNA, the CDR3 is TGTGCCAGCAGCCCCGGGGGGGGCTGGTTTACTGGAGCCAAAAACATTCAGTACTTC. Translation: CASSPGGGWFTGAKNIQYF.